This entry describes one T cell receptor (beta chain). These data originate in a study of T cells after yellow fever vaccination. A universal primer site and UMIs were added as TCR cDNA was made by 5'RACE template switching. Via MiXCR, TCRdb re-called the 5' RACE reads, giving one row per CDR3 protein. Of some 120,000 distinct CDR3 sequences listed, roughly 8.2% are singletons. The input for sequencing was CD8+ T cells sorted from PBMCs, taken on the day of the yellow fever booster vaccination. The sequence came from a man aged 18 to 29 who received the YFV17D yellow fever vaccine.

The CDR3 loop is CAPQGTAYSNQPQHF. CDR3 DNA: TGTGCCCCACAGGGGACAGCTTATAGCAATCAGCCCCAGCATTTT. The V gene is TRBV10-3, the J gene TRBJ1-5, with TRBD1 matching over 7 bases. Germline trimming cut 11 bases from V and 0 bases from J; bases unmatched to any gene: 10. The CDR3 consists of 15 residues. CDR1 and CDR2 (germline): ENHRY, SYGVKD.